This T cell receptor (beta chain) was sequenced during a study of beta chain features in type 1 diabetes. Study overall: Healthy donors, compared against patients, showed similar age, gender and cell yields. General study results and limits: Shorter TCRB CDR3s, moderately but significantly so, marked every one of the four CD4+ subsets in Type 1 diabetes patients. VDJ junctions in type 1 diabetes patients carried more deletions and fewer insertions. PCR could preferentially amplify shorter templates, alike in patients and controls.

Sequencing targeted expressed TCRB transcripts, as all isolated RNA had been reverse transcribed. TCRdb's copy holds only in-frame clones and misses some; the assay was immunoSEQ multiplex PCR. Of roughly 300,000 clones listed, roughly an eighth are singletons. Concerning this clone itself: Its antigen is not known.

The CDR3 covers 11 residues. From germline, CDR1 is MNHEY and CDR2 SVGAGI. The genes are TRBV6-5 and TRBJ1-2; D gene ambiguous. The sample was naive CD4+ T cells from blood. This sequence was found in a man younger than 45 with type 1 diabetes. The CDR3 DNA reads TGTGCAGCGGAGGGCGGCTATGGCTACACCTTC. Translating it yields CAAEGGYGYTF.